One and the same sample provided the 9 T cell receptor beta chains below, sequenced in a study of Graves' ophthalmopathy and Graves' hyperthyroidism. Transcripts of RNA were the source for amplifying TCR beta CDR3 regions. Second-round multiplex PCR came after a first-round RT-PCR that employed HTBI primers. TCRdb re-called the multiplex PCR reads through MiXCR, storing one row per CDR3 protein. The sample holds under 200,000 distinct CDR3 sequences, roughly 37% seen once. The sample consisted of peripheral blood. The receptor source for this set is a middle-aged woman with Graves' ophthalmopathy.

This clonotype was detected ten times or more. V is TRBV10-3 and J is TRBJ1-1; the D gene is possibly TRBD1 (5 bases). Per the germline V gene, CDR1 is ENHRY and CDR2 is SYGVKD. The V gene lost 3 bases and the J gene lost 7 bases, with 21 bases spanning the gap. The length of the CDR3 is 16 residues. The CDR3 reads CAISDGLGPFAVEAFF. DNA of the CDR3: TGTGCCATCAGTGACGGCCTGGGACCCTTTGCAGTTGAAGCTTTCTTT.

This clonotype was detected ten times or more. The rearrangement joins TRBV18 to TRBJ1-1, with TRBD1 identical over 8 bases. The CDR3 is 16 residues long. Germline V gene data show CDR1 as KGHSH and CDR2 as LQKENI. V trimming: 4 bases; J trimming: 0 bases; junction bases outside the gene matches: 7. CDR3 region: CASSHDRGSVNTEAFF. In DNA form, the CDR3 reads TGTGCCAGCTCACATGACAGGGGTTCGGTGAACACTGAAGCTTTCTTT. Full variable domain (rest looked up from reference TRBV18 and TRBJ1-1): NAGVMQNPRHLVRRRGQEARLRCSPMKGHSHVYWYRQLPEEGLKFMVYLQKENIIDESGMPKERFSAEFPKEGPSILRIQQVVRGDSAAYFCASSHDRGSVNTEAFFGQGTRLTVV.

The gene calls are TRBV29-1 and TRBJ1-1; D remains unclear. V was cut by 1 base and J by 5 bases, with 2 bases left in between. This CDR3 region has 10 residues. CDR1 and CDR2 (germline): SQVTM, ANQGSEA. This CDR3 reads CSVEGTEAFF. CDR3 nucleotide sequence: TGCAGCGTTGAAGGGACTGAAGCTTTCTTT.

There are many counts of this clonotype. The chain links TRBV6-1 to TRBJ2-5; D is ambiguous. Trimming pared 8 bases from V and 1 base from J, leaving 8 bases between. Germline loops: CDR1 MNHNS, CDR2 SASEGT. CDR3 size: 12 residues. CDR3 amino acids: CASSRRQETQYF. In DNA form, the CDR3 reads TGTGCCAGCTCGAGGCGCCAAGAGACCCAGTACTTC.

This clonotype was counted a few times. V is TRBV28 and J is TRBJ1-2; D gene uncertain. Germline CDR1 reads MDHEN; CDR2 reads SYDVKM. The CDR3 covers 14 residues. The V end lost 7 bases, the J end lost 5 bases, and 17 bases lay between the germline ends. The CDR3 is CASTSYIPYYGYTF. Written as DNA, the CDR3 is TGTGCCAGCACCTCCTACATCCCATATTATGGCTACACCTTC.

CDR3 bases: TGTGCCAGCAGCTCCCTGGAGGGGACAGGGGAGAATGGCTACACCTTC. This translates into CASSSLEGTGENGYTF. The chain is built from TRBV11-2 and TRBJ1-2; 10 nucleotides align to TRBD1. Germline V gives CDR1 SGHAT, CDR2 FQNNGV. Trimming at V came to 4 bases and at J to 6 bases, leaving 11 bases not matched to a gene. The CDR3 is 16 residues long.

This clonotype was recorded once. The rearrangement uses TRBV28 and TRBJ1-6; 7 bases agree with TRBD1. This CDR3 is 15 amino acids long. V shed 5 bases, J shed 10 bases, and the junction held 11 bases outside the gene matches. Germline V gives CDR1 MDHEN, CDR2 SYDVKM. The CDR3 DNA is TGTGCCAGCAGTAGACACGGGACAGAACGCTCACCCCTCCACTTT. It translates to CASSRHGTERSPLHF.

This clonotype was observed at least ten times. The V and J genes are TRBV10-3 and TRBJ2-7; D is possibly TRBD1 or TRBD2 (5 bases each). The CDR3 is 13 residues long. CDR1 and CDR2 from the germline V gene are ENHRY and SYGVKD. V lost 8 bases and J lost 2, with 13 bases in between. CDR3 region: CAISRDRAYEQYF. CDR3 bases: TGTGCCATCTCCCGGGACCGTGCCTACGAGCAGTACTTC.

V and J are TRBV5-4 and TRBJ2-5; D unclear. V was pared by 1 base and J by 3 bases, with 13 bases between. This CDR3 spans 15 amino acids. CDR1 is SGHNT, CDR2 YYREEE, per germline (reference sequence). The CDR3 DNA follows: TGTGCCAGCAGCTTGAAGTTCGCTGCGGAAGAGACCCAGTACTTC. Translating gives CASSLKFAAEETQYF.